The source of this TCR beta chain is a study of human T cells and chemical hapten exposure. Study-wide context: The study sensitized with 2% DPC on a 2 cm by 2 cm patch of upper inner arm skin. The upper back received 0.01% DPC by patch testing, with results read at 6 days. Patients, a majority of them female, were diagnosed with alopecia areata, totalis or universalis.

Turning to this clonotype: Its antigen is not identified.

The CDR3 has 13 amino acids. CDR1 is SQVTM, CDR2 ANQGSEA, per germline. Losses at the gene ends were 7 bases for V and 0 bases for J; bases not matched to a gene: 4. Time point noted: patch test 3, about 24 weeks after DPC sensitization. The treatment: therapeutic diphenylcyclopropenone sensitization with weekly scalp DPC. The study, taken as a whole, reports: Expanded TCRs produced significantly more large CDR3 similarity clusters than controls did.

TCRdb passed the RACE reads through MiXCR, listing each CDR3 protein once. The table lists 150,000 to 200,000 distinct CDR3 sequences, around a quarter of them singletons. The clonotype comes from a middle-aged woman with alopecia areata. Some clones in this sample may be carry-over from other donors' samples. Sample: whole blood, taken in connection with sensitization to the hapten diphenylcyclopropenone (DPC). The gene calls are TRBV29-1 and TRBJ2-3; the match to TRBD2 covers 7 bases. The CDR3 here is CSASGPSTDTQYF. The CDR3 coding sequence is TGCAGCGCTAGCGGACCTAGCACAGATACGCAGTATTTT.